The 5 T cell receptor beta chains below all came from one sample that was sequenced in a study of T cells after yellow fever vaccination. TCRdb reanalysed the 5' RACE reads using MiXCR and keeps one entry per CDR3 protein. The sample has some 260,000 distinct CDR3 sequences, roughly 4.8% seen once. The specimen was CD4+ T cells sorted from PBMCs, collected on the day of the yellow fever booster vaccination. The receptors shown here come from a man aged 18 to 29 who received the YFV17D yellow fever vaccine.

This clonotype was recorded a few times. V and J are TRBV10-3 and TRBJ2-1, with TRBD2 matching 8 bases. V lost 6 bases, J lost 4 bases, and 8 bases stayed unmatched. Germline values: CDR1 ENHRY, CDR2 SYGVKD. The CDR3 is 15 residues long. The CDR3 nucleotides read TGTGCCATCAGCGCGAGCGGGGGACTATACAATGAGCAGTTCTTC. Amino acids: CAISASGGLYNEQFF.

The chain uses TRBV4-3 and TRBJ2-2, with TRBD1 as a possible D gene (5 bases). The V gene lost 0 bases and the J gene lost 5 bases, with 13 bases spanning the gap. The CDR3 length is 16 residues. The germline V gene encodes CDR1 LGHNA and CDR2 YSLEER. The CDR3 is CASSQEGAQYTGELFF. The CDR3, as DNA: TGCGCCAGCAGCCAAGAAGGGGCGCAGTATACCGGGGAGCTGTTTTTT.

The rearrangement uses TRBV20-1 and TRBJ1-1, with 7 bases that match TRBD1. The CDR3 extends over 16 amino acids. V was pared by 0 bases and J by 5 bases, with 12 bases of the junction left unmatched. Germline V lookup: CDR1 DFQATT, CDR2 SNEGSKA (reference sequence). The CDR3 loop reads CSARDQRLRGRTEAFF. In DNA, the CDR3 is TGCAGTGCTAGAGATCAGAGATTAAGGGGGCGGACTGAAGCTTTCTTT.

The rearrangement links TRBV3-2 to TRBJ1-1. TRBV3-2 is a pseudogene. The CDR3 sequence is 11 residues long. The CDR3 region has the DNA TGTGCGAACTGGCCCCCCGGAAAAGCTTTCTTT. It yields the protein CANWPPGKAFF.

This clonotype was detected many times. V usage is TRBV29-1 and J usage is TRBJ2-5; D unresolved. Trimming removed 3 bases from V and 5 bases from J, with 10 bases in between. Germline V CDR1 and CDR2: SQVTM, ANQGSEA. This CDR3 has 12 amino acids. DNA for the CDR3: TGCAGCGTTGAGGAGCTGGCGGAGACCCAGTACTTC. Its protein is CSVEELAETQYF.